What follows describes a single T cell receptor (beta chain). The specificity of this receptor is unknown. No per-base quality is available; no much larger clone lies one base away. The cohort consisted of 600 or so healthy bone marrow donors. At the time of sampling, all cohort members were nominally healthy, though unrecorded immune exposures were likely present. The donor tested CMV seropositive and was one of the 289 seropositive cohort members. Every donor gave a peripheral blood sample, and the peripheral blood mononuclear cells from that sample were used for TCR beta sequencing. Genomic DNA was extracted from the blood cell samples with the Qiagen DNeasy Blood Extraction Kit. Germline trimming amounts to 6 bases on V and 4 bases on J, with 7 as the count of junction bases outside the gene matches. The CDR3 numbers 14 residues from cysteine through phenylalanine. Of all the DNA, just the CDR3 is kept, 42 bases in frame from base 1. The germline V gene gives CDR1 as MDHEN and CDR2 as SYDVKM.

The sample comes from a study of cytomegalovirus exposure and HLA in healthy donors (TCRdb year 2017). About the study as a whole: In an earlier analysis of approximately 500 of the donors, 276 Gb of sequence data and just under 120 million unique TCR beta sequences from 150 million to 200 million T cells were reported. Along with the roughly 670-subject first cohort, a separate validation cohort of over 90 different subjects was used. The later analysis used no new phenotypic data to find candidate immune exposures, relying instead on TCR beta sequences and their occurrence across donors. HLA typing covered class I and class II loci at four-digit resolution. Typing coverage varied by locus: roughly 629-640 donors for A, B, C, DRB1 and DQB1; roughly 560 for DQA1; about 590 for DPA1; 450 to 480 for DPB1. Donor age, sex, ethnicity and CMV serostatus were collected together with the repertoire data. The genetic ancestry cluster associated with self-reported Caucasian donors included roughly 84% of the roughly 410 genotyped donors. To predict cytomegalovirus infection status, the study brought together high-throughput TCR immunosequencing, statistical association of individual TCRs with disease status, and machine learning. The study was designed to test whether signatures of past pathogen exposure could be identified by cataloging public T cell receptors. On average, around 240,000 unique TCR beta nucleotide sequences were sequenced per donor among some 430 genotyped donors of the cohort, with 15% to 20% of those sequences being non-productive. To decide whether each TCR beta V gene segment behaved as functional or pseudogenic, an earlier analysis of 587 of the donors relied on high-throughput TCR beta sequencing. Roughly 320 gigabases of sequencing data and 75 million to 85 million unique TCR sequences made up an early release that covered nearly 650 HLA-typed donors. The study used immunosequencing to profile the T cell repertoires of approximately 640 subjects and linked those repertoires to cytomegalovirus serostatus. Roughly five DR-DQ haplotypes were handled as single units for association and clustering because linkage in the cohort was strong. Genome-wide SNP genotypes for about three fifths of the roughly 670 donors were used in a later genetic analysis, which treated that subset as a discovery cohort. A later analysis re-examined previously published TCR beta repertoires from 610 or so donors and added high-resolution HLA genotyping to investigate patterns of TCR occurrence. All discovery cohort repertoires had been generated using a single sequencing platform.

To prepare the library, the immunoSEQ multiplex PCR assay was applied. For the multiplex PCR, a mixture combining 60 forward primers for TCR Vbeta segments and 13 reverse primers for TCR Jbeta segments was used. A multiplex PCR assay on genomic DNA amplified the CDR3 region of rearranged TCR beta genes. Amplified TCR beta libraries were sequenced as 87-base-pair reads on the Illumina HiSeq System. As for how the authors treated the data: In a later analysis, 80 million or so unique TCR beta chains were counted across the roughly 610 repertoires, and approximately 11 million of these chains were shared by at least two donors. Raw reads were error-corrected and collapsed into unique sequences with a nearest-neighbor algorithm that merged closely related sequences to remove PCR and sequencing errors. Alignment of CDR3 sequences to IMGT reference sequences was used to assign V, D and J gene segments. For a sequence to be retained, at least a six-nucleotide match to both a V gene segment and a J gene segment was required. Rearrangements were called productive when the CDR3 lacked stop codons and stayed in frame with V and J; all others were non-productive. CDR3 was defined by IMGT convention, running from the second conserved V-encoded cysteine to the conserved J-encoded phenylalanine. Sequences without an unambiguous match to a single V gene segment were excluded from the earlier analysis of several hundred of the donors. In an earlier analysis of more than 500 of the donors, a V segment was called functional when productive rearrangements were above 56.7%, and segregating when the standard deviation between donors exceeded 5%. A statistical classification framework was built to diagnose cytomegalovirus status from the catalog of TCR beta chain sequences. In a later analysis, V and J genes were assigned by comparing TCR nucleotide sequences against IMGT/GENE-DB human TR gene sequences. Using the TCRdist pipeline, a later analysis assigned CDR3 sequences along with most-parsimonious VDJ recombination scenarios. In a later analysis, each TCR beta chain was defined by its CDR3 amino acid sequence together with its V-gene family, and reads without a unique V-gene family were excluded. To address suspected cross-contamination and a sequencing artifact, a later analysis removed over 500 highly shared, low-generation-probability nucleotide sequences. In a later analysis, a clonal expansion index for each public chain was calculated from normalized within-repertoire ranks of inferred template counts. In a later analysis, generation probabilities were computed with a VDJ recombination model fitted to out-of-frame rearrangements, and the resulting probabilities were checked against IGoR. Hypergeometric tests were used in a later analysis to score TCR-TCR, TCR-HLA and TCR-CMV co-occurrence, with a repertoire-size bias correction applied to the TCR pairs. A later analysis estimated false discovery rates by permuting HLA or CMV assignments 20 times. A later analysis grouped co-occurring TCRs with DBSCAN, adding TCRdist sequence similarity when clustering within HLA-allele-positive subsets. Co-occurrence clustering excluded repertoires with fewer than 30,000 or more than 120,000 public chains, plus five with anomalous nucleotide sharing. Entries here come from immuneACCESS through TCRdb and include only in-frame sequences with V and J called. Some clones fail to appear in such tables; in the studies checked, an unresolved V gene covers under half of the shortfall, and the cause of the remainder is unknown. The V and J calls and clone size were taken over from that table, and D and trimming were inferred from the DNA. The sample data list some 110,000 clones, and around 70% of these were observed just once. Jointly, the top ten make up 8% to 9.5% of the sample.

The full study reports these points: Because counts were too low, roughly 18 rarely observed V segments, including chromosome 9 orphons, were left out of the earlier analysis of over 550 of the donors. In both the original and validation cohorts, the classifier was reported to diagnose cytomegalovirus status with high specificity and sensitivity. Immune exposure information for the cohort was limited to CMV serostatus. In a later genetic analysis, a missense DCLRE1C variant was associated with V-gene and J-gene trimming of TCR beta chains, and the association was replicated in an independent cohort. Assigning TCR associations to individual alleles was difficult when HLA alleles, especially DR and DQ, strongly co-occurred. A group of highly shared sequence variants was considered likely to be a technical artifact of the sequencing pipeline. Some IMGT-functional V segments, including TRBV6-2 and TRBV6-3, could not be distinguished by the 87-base-pair reads and were therefore excluded. Three of the identified cytomegalovirus-associated TCR beta chains were confirmed in vitro to be specific for cytomegalovirus antigens. Compared with equally common non-associated chains, HLA-associated TCR beta chains in a later analysis were more clonally expanded and had lower generation probabilities. Presence/absence analyses assumed roughly uniform sequencing depth across donors, an assumption that may not hold. A later genetic analysis reported fewer N-insertions in productive TCRs among donors in an Asian-associated ancestry cluster than the approximately 670-donor mean. The authors suggested that the approach could potentially be generalized to other disease states and immunological phenotypes. The cohort was sequenced for TCR beta chains only, and without alpha or paired-chain data the features that could be detected were limited. A later analysis associated about 17,000 TCR beta sequences with specific HLA alleles at a false discovery rate of 0.05. Most TCR sequences were observed very rarely across donors, whereas some public TCRs were present in many individuals. In an earlier analysis of roughly 500 of the donors, most TCR beta V segments appeared in productive rearrangements about 87% or about 30% of the time, broadly matching IMGT annotations. In a later analysis, the rate of TCR association differed among HLA loci, with DRB1 alleles having the most associated TCRs and HLA-C alleles having the fewest. Several of the top co-occurrence clusters appeared to be linked to parvovirus B19, influenza, CMV and Epstein-Barr virus, according to a later analysis. A further reported finding was that TCR beta sequences accurately predicted the HLA-A and HLA-B alleles for most subjects in the first cohort. Because HLA typing was missing for some donors at each locus, association tests included only the typed subset. In a later analysis, most CMV-associated TCR beta chains were found to appear HLA-restricted, with HLA associations seemingly driven largely by CMV exposure. Correlated functional status among segregating V segments might be attributable to linkage disequilibrium, but an unknown experimental factor could not be ruled out. The study gave a list of around 170 TCR beta chains associated with cytomegalovirus.

The sample comprised PBMCs. The TCR was taken from a man aged 25-40 years in good health and CMV-seropositive. The chain is assembled from TRBV28 and TRBJ2-5; TRBD2 aligns with 8 central bases. The nucleotides read TGTGCCAGCAGGGAAGCGGGAGTCGGAGAGACCCAGTACTTC. Translated, it reads CASREAGVGETQYF.